This entry concerns a single T cell receptor (beta chain). Its antigen is not known. The record originates from a study of T cell responses to AZD1222 COVID-19 vaccine. Assay: immunoSEQ multiplex PCR; the TCRdb copy retains only in-frame clones and omits some. The sample records 130,000 or so clones, 92% being singletons. Overall study results and limits: Females made up more of the donors, who were largely white British, and clonal diversity may have come out too low.

CDR3 length: 13 residues. V was cut by 1 base and J by 5 bases, with 8 bases left in between. The V gene's germline CDR1 is SGHDT and CDR2 YYEEEE. The clonotype comes from an adult who received the AZD1222 COVID-19 vaccine. Sample: peripheral blood, taken 28 days after the second AZD1222 dose. The chain uses TRBV5-6 and TRBJ2-3; possibly TRBD1 or TRBD2 for D (5 bases each). CDR3 sequence (DNA): TGTGCCAGCAGCTTGCCTGGGGGAGATACGCAGTATTTT. Translated: CASSLPGGDTQYF.